Described below is a single T cell receptor beta chain sequence and its context. These data are taken from a study of blood T cell repertoires in COVID-19. Study overall: The study drew acute and convalescent COVID-19 samples from the United States, Italy and Spain. T cells, B-cell-depleted T cells, or PBMCs supplied cDNA or gDNA.

The CDR3 loop spans 15 amino acids. V gave up 3 bases and J gave up 3 bases; unmatched junction bases: 6. CDR1 and CDR2 (germline): SGHTA, FQGTGA. Sequencing used immunoSEQ multiplex PCR; TCRdb keeps in-frame clones, though not all of them. The sample gives about 110,000 clones, approximately 88% of which show up once; 2.4% is in the top ten. The clonotype comes from a human donor in a cohort sampled during active COVID-19. The gene calls are TRBV7-3 and TRBJ2-7; 9 positions match TRBD1. The sequencing sample was made of peripheral blood. CDR3 region: CASSLGQGTGYEQYF. CDR3 nucleotide sequence: TGTGCCAGCAGCTTGGGACAGGGAACTGGCTACGAGCAGTACTTC.